The next 11 T cell receptor beta chains were all read from a single sample in a study of blood T cells in healthy people across ages. With a J-beta primer mix and a sample-barcoded 5' primer, a second PCR ran about 7 to 11 cycles. In TCRdb, the 5' RACE reads were re-called with MiXCR into one record per CDR3 protein. The sample yields 600,000 to 800,000 distinct CDR3 sequences, about 21% seen once. Source material: blood. The receptor source for this set is an older man in good health.

The V call is TRBV4-3, the J call TRBJ2-6; D is perhaps TRBD2 (6 bases). This CDR3 has 17 amino acids. V was clipped by 5 bases and J by 0 bases, with 14 bases between them. From germline, CDR1 is LGHNA and CDR2 YSLEER. CDR3 in DNA: TGCGCCAGCAGCGGGACTTATCATCCCTCTGGGGCCAACGTCCTGACTTTC. This sequence encodes CASSGTYHPSGANVLTF.

This chain uses TRBV24-1 with TRBJ2-4; possibly TRBD1 for D (5 bases). This CDR3 is built from 16 residues. The germline V and J ends were trimmed by 2 bases and 5 bases, with 15 bases remaining between them. The germline V gene encodes CDR1 KGHDR and CDR2 SFDVKD. The CDR3 region is CATSDSDSARENIQYF. The CDR3 DNA is TGTGCCACCAGTGATTCCGATTCGGCCAGGGAAAACATTCAGTACTTC.

This clonotype was detected a few times. This chain links TRBV7-2 with TRBJ2-4, with TRBD2 matching over 11 bases. Looked up from germline, CDR1 is SGHTA and CDR2 is FQGNSA. The V gene end was trimmed by 5 bases and the J gene end by 3 bases; junction bases not matched to a gene: 15. The CDR3 consists of 19 residues. This chain's CDR3 is CASSPLNLAGGPFKNIQYF. The CDR3 DNA reads as TGTGCCAGCAGCCCTCTTAATTTAGCGGGAGGGCCCTTCAAAAACATTCAGTACTTC. Based on the CDR3 plus reference TRBV7-2 and TRBJ2-4, the full variable domain is GAGVSQSPSNKVTEKGKDVELRCDPISGHTALYWYRQSLGQGLEFLIYFQGNSAPDKSGLPSDRFSAERTGGSVSTLTIQRTQQEDSAVYLCASSPLNLAGGPFKNIQYFGAGTRLSVL.

V usage is TRBV20-1 and J usage is TRBJ2-5; TRBD2 agrees at 13 bases. Germline V CDR1 and CDR2: DFQATT, SNEGSKA (reference sequence). V shed 6 bases, J shed 5 bases, and the junction held 9 bases outside the gene matches. The CDR3 has 15 amino acids. CDR3 bases: TGCAGTGCCCGAGGGACTAGCGGGAAACGGGAGACCCAGTACTTC. This gives the protein CSARGTSGKRETQYF.

This clonotype appeared many times. The chain recombines TRBV7-3 with TRBJ2-5; D gene ambiguous. Germline CDR1 reads SGHTA; CDR2 reads FQGTGA. The CDR3 totals 12 residues. Trimming stripped 3 bases from V and 11 bases from J, with 13 bases between. The CDR3, as DNA: TGTGCCAGCAGCTTCCTCGGACCCCCACAGTACTTC. Protein sequence: CASSFLGPPQYF.

This clonotype was seen ten or more times. An end of the junction does not agree with germline; a read error may underlie this. This sequence joins TRBV5-1 and TRBJ2-7; D unclear. CDR3 length equals 12 residues. Germline assignment: CDR1 SGHRS and CDR2 YFSETQ. The CDR3: CASSRDSYEQYF. The CDR3 nucleotides are TGTGCCAGCAGTAGGGACTCCTACGAGCAGTACTTC.

The V and J genes are TRBV20-1 and TRBJ2-7; 7 nucleotides agree with TRBD2. CDR1 and CDR2 (germline): DFQATT, SNEGSKA (reference sequence). The CDR3 has 14 residues. The junction had 7 bases not matched to a gene; V was cut back by 3 bases and J by 2 bases. The CDR3 DNA sequence: TGCAGTGCTAGGCACCCTAGCGGAGCCTACGAGCAGTACTTC. Translated: CSARHPSGAYEQYF.

This clonotype was counted once. This chain joins TRBV20-1 and TRBJ2-3; 11 bases are a match to TRBD2. CDR1 is DFQATT and CDR2 is SNEGSKA in the germline V gene (reference sequence). This CDR3 has 20 residues. After removal of 0 bases from V and 0 bases from J, the junction contained 14 bases not matched to a gene. CDR3 nucleotide sequence: TGCAGTGCTAGAGATACACCTAGCGGGAGGCCGTTTTCTAGCACAGATACGCAGTATTTT. This sequence encodes CSARDTPSGRPFSSTDTQYF.

This clonotype was detected only a few times. This rearrangement joins TRBV6-5 to TRBJ2-3, with D perhaps matching TRBD2 (5 bases). Germline V CDR1 and CDR2: MNHEY, SVGAGI. This CDR3 is built from 15 residues. Trimming removed 5 bases from V and 4 bases from J, with 16 bases in between. The CDR3 protein is CASSQPGGRADTQYF. The CDR3 nucleotides are TGTGCCAGCAGTCAACCCGGAGGACGAGCAGATACGCAGTATTTT.

V usage is TRBV23-1 and J usage is TRBJ1-3, with TRBD1 as a possible D gene (6 bases). TRBV23-1 is marked as an open reading frame, function uncertain. Trimming cost V 7 bases and J 2 bases, with 12 bases left between them. CDR3 length equals 14 residues. For the CDR3, the DNA is TGCGCCAGCACAAGGCGGGGGCCTGGAAACACCATATATTTT. Translation: CASTRRGPGNTIYF.

This rearrangement joins TRBV18 to TRBJ2-5; maybe TRBD1 (5 bases). Looked up from germline, CDR1 is KGHSH and CDR2 is LQKENI. CDR3 length: 14 amino acids. V was cut by 0 bases and J by 1 base, with 6 bases left in between. For the CDR3, the DNA is TGTGCCAGCTCACCACCAGGGGTCCAAGAGACCCAGTACTTC. As protein: CASSPPGVQETQYF.